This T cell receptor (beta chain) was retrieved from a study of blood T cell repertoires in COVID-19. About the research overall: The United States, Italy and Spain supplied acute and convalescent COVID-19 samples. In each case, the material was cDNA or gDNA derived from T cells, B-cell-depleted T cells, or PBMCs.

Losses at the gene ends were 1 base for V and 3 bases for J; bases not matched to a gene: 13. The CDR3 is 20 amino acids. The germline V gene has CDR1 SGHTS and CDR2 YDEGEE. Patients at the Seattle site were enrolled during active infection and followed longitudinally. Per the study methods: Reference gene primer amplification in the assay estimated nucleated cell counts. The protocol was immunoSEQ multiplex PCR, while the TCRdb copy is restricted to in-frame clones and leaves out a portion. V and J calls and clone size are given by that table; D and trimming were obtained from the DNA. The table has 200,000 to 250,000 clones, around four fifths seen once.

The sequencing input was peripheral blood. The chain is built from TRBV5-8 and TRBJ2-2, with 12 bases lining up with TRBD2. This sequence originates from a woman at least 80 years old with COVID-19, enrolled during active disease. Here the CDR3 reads CASSLTSGRLDPGDTGELFF. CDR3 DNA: TGTGCCAGCAGCTTGACTAGCGGGAGGCTAGATCCGGGGGACACCGGGGAGCTGTTTTTT.